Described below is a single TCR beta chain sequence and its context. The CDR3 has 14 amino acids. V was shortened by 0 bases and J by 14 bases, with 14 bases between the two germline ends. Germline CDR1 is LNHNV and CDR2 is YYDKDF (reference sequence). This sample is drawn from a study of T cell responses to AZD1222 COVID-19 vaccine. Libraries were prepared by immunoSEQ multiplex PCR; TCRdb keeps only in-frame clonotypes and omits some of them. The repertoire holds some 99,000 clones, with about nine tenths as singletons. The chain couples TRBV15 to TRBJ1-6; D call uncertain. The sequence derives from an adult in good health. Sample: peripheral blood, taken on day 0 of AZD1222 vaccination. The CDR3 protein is CATSRDSQAQSLHF. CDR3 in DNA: TGTGCCACCAGCAGAGATAGTCAGGCCCAATCCCTCCACTTT.